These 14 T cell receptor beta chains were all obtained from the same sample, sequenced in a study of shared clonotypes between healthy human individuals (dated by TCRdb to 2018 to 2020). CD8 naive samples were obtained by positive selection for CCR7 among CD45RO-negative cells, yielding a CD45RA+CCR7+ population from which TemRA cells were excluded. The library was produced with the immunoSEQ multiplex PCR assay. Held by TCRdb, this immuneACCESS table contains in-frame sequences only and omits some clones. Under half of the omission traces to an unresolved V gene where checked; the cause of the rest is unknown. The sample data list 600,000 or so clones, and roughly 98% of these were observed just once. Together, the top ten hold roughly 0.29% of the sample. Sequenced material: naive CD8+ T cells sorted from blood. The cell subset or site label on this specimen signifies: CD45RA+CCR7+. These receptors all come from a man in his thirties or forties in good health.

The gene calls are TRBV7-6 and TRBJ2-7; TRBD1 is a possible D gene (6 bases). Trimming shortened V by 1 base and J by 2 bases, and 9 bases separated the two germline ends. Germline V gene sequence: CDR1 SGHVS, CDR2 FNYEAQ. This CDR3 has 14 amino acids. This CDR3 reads CASSLGQVPYEQYF. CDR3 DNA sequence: TGTGCCAGCAGCTTAGGACAGGTACCCTACGAGCAGTACTTC.

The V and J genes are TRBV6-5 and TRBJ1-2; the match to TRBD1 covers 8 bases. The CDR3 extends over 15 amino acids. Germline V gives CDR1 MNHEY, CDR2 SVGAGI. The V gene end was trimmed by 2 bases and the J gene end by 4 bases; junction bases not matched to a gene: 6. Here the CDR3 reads CASSYPRTGIYGYTF. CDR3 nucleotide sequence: TGTGCCAGCAGTTACCCACGGACAGGGATCTATGGCTACACCTTC.

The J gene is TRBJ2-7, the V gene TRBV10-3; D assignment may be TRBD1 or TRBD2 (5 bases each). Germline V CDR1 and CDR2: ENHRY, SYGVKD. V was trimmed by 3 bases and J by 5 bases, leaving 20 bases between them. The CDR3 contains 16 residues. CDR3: CAISDPGDGTGNEQYF. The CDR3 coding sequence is TGTGCCATCAGTGATCCGGGCGACGGGACGGGAAACGAGCAGTACTTC.

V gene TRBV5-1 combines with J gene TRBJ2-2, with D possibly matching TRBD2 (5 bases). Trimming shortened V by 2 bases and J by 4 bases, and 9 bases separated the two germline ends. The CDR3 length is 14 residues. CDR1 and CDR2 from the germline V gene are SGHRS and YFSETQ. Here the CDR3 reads CASSFWRSTGELFF. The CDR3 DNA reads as TGCGCCAGCAGCTTTTGGAGGTCCACCGGGGAGCTGTTTTTT.

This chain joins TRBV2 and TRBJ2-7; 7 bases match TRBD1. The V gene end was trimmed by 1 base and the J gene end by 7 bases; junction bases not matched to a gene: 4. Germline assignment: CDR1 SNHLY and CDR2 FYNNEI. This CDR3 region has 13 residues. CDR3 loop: CASSEEGAGEQYF. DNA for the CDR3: TGTGCCAGCAGTGAAGAGGGGGCGGGTGAGCAGTACTTC.

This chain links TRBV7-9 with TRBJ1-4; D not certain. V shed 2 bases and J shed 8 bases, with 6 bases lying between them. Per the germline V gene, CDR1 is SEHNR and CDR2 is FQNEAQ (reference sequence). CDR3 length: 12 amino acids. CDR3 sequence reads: CASSLMGEKLFF. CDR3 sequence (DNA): TGTGCCAGCAGCTTAATGGGAGAAAAACTGTTTTTT. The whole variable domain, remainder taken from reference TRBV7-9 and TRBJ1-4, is DTGVSQNPRHKITKRGQNVTFRCDPISEHNRLYWYRQTLGQGPEFLTYFQNEAQLEKSRLLSDRFSAERPKGSFSTLEIQRTEQGDSAMYLCASSLMGEKLFFGSGTQLSVL.

The CDR3, as DNA: TGTGCCAGCAGTTTTGGAGTCGAGCAGTACTTC. Protein sequence: CASSFGVEQYF. The chain carries TRBV27 and TRBJ2-7; D call uncertain. V was shortened by 3 bases and J by 6 bases, with 6 bases between the two germline ends. The CDR3 extends over 11 amino acids. Per germline, CDR1 MNHEY and CDR2 SMNVEV (reference sequence).

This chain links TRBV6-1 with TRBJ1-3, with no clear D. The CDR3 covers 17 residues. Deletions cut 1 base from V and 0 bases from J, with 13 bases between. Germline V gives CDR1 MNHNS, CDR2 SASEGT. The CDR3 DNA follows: TGTGCCAGCAGTGAAGGGTTCAGCCCCGTCTCTGGAAACACCATATATTTT. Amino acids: CASSEGFSPVSGNTIYF.

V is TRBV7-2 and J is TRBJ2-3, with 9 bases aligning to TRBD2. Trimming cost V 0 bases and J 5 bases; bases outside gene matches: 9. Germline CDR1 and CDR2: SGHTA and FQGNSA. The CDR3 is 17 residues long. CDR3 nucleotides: TGTGCCAGCAGCTTAGCGCCAAGCGGGAGGAAGTTAGATACGCAGTATTTT. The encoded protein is CASSLAPSGRKLDTQYF.

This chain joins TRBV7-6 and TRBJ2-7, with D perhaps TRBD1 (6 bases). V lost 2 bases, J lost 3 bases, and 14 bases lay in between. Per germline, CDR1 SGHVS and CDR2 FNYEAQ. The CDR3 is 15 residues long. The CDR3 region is CASSLRGQQGYEQYF. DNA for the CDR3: TGTGCCAGCAGCTTAAGGGGTCAACAGGGCTACGAGCAGTACTTC.

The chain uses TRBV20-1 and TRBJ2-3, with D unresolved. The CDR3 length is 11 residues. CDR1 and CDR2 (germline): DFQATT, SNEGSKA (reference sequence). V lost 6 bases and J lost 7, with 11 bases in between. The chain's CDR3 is CSAPPPYTQYF. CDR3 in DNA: TGCAGTGCACCACCTCCCTATACGCAGTATTTT.

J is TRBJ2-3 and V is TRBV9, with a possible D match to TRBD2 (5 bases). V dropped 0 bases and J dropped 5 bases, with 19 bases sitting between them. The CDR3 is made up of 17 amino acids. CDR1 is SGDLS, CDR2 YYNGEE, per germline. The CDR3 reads CASSVARRPGTLDTQYF. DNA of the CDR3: TGTGCCAGCAGCGTAGCAAGGCGGCCGGGAACCTTAGATACGCAGTATTTT.

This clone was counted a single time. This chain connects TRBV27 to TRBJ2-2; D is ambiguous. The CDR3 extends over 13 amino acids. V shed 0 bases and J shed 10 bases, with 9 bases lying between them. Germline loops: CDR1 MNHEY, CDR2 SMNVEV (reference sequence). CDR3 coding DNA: TGTGCCAGCAGTTTATCTCTGTTTGCGGAGCTGTTTTTT. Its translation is CASSLSLFAELFF.

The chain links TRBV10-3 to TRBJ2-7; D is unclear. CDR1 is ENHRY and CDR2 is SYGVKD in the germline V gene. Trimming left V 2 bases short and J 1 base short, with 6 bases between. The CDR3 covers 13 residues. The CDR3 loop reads CAISEEGSYEQYF. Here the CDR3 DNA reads TGTGCCATCAGTGAGGAAGGATCCTACGAGCAGTACTTC.